What follows describes a single T cell receptor (beta chain). This sample was included in a study of blood T cell repertoires in COVID-19. Method: immunoSEQ multiplex PCR; TCRdb's copy keeps in-frame clones and lacks some. The sample carries more than 200,000 clones, about 88% recorded once. Sequenced sample: PBMCs or T cells enriched from blood (not recorded which). This TCR derives from a woman in her forties or fifties who had recovered from COVID-19.

The CDR3 protein is CASSLADSSTEAFF. DNA of the CDR3: TGTGCCAGCAGCTTAGCCGACAGTTCCACTGAAGCTTTCTTT. The rearrangement uses TRBV7-6 and TRBJ1-1; D is perhaps TRBD1 (5 bases). The V end lost 0 bases, the J end lost 4 bases, and 9 bases lay between the germline ends. The CDR3 sequence is 14 residues long. The germline V gene has CDR1 SGHVS and CDR2 FNYEAQ.